A single sample gave rise to the 7 T cell receptor beta chains below, sequenced in a study of blood T cell repertoires in COVID-19. This table comes from immunoSEQ multiplex PCR, and its TCRdb copy is limited to in-frame clones, with some not included. The sample lists 270,000 or so clones; about nine tenths were seen once. The sequencing input was peripheral blood. These receptors came from a woman aged 40-49 years who had recovered from COVID-19.

The chain combines TRBV5-1 with TRBJ2-7; D is ambiguous. CDR1 is SGHRS, CDR2 YFSETQ, per germline. V lost 4 bases to trimming and J lost 0 bases, with 11 bases between them. There are 14 residues in the CDR3. CDR3 DNA sequence: TGCGCCAGCAGCCTATCTAGGAGCTCCTACGAGCAGTACTTC. This gives the protein CASSLSRSSYEQYF.

The count of this clone is one. Within the sample, other DNA sequences also encode this same CDR3. This chain links TRBV6-5 with TRBJ2-7, with 12 bases lining up with TRBD2. V gave up 6 bases and J gave up 1 base; unmatched junction bases: 4. The germline V gene encodes CDR1 MNHEY and CDR2 SVGAGI. The CDR3 is 15 residues long. This CDR3 is CASSYGTSGSYEQYF. For the CDR3, the DNA is TGTGCCAGCAGCTATGGGACTAGCGGGTCCTACGAGCAGTACTTC.

The chain recombines TRBV2 with TRBJ2-3, with a tentative D call TRBD2 (5 bases). Between the trimmed V and J ends, which lost 5 bases and 0 bases, there was a span of 18 bases. The CDR3 length is 17 residues. Germline loops: CDR1 SNHLY, CDR2 FYNNEI. For the CDR3, the DNA is TGTGCCAGCAGTCTACGGTTTCTGGGCGGGAGCACAGATACGCAGTATTTT. Protein sequence: CASSLRFLGGSTDTQYF.

The chain recombines TRBV7-8 with TRBJ1-4; no definite D call. Germline values: CDR1 SGHVS, CDR2 FQNEAQ. The CDR3 contains 16 residues. V gave up 1 base and J gave up 2 bases, with 11 bases separating them. CDR3 bases: TGTGCCAGCAGCTTAGATCGCTGGCAGACTAATGAAAAACTGTTTTTT. Translating it yields CASSLDRWQTNEKLFF.

V and J are TRBV27 and TRBJ2-7; weak D call: TRBD2 (7 bases). CDR1 is MNHEY and CDR2 is SMNVEV in the germline V gene (reference sequence). V was cut by 8 bases and J by 4 bases, with 15 bases left in between. This CDR3 contains 13 residues. The CDR3 is CASPMGGLYEQYF. The DNA of the CDR3 is TGTGCCAGCCCTATGGGGGGGCTATACGAGCAGTACTTC.

The chain couples TRBV30 to TRBJ1-2, with 8 bases fitting TRBD1. V lost 5 bases to trimming and J lost 6 bases; unmatched junction nucleotides: 5. The V gene's germline CDR1 is GTSNPN and CDR2 SVGIG (reference sequence). The CDR3 runs 12 residues. CDR3 nucleotide sequence: TGTGCCTGGCGTACAGGGGGGAATGGCTACACCTTC. Translation gives CAWRTGGNGYTF. The whole variable domain, filled in from reference TRBV30 and TRBJ1-2, reads SQTIHQWPATLVQPVGSPLSLECTVEGTSNPNLYWYRQAAGRGLQLLFYSVGIGQISSEVPQNLSASRPQDRQFILSSKKLLLSDSGFYLCAWRTGGNGYTFGSGTRLTVV.

This rearrangement joins TRBV2 to TRBJ2-1, with 10 bases aligning to TRBD2. The trim removed 3 bases at V and 7 bases at J, leaving 12 bases unmatched. Germline assignment: CDR1 SNHLY and CDR2 FYNNEI. The CDR3 runs 17 residues. For the CDR3, the DNA is TGTGCCAGCAGTGAGGGGCACGCTAGCGGGAGTTTGAATGAGCAGTTCTTC. Amino acids: CASSEGHASGSLNEQFF.